This TCR beta chain was profiled in a study of shared clonotypes between healthy human individuals. Unmatched junction bases numbered 2, after V lost 9 bases and J lost 9 bases. Germline V gene lookup returns CDR1 LNHNV and CDR2 YYDKDF (reference sequence). This CDR3 is 10 amino acids long. The repertoire was sequenced with immunoSEQ multiplex PCR; TCRdb's copy has only in-frame clones and lacks some. Of nearly 2 million clones detected, approximately 94% appear once; the ten largest clones hold roughly 1.2%. Positively selected for CCR7, the CD45RO-negative cells used as naive CD8 cells excluded terminally differentiated effector memory CD45RA+ cells.

The receptor's source is a man between 18 and 29 years old in good health. The chain carries TRBV15 and TRBJ2-1, with TRBD2 matching over 7 bases. Sequenced sample: naive CD8+ T cells sorted from blood. CDR3 protein: CATGEGEQFF. CDR3 nucleotide sequence: TGTGCCACTGGGGAGGGTGAGCAGTTCTTC.